The TCR beta chain described here comes from a study of Ad26.COV2.S vaccination and SARS-CoV-2 variants. The V and J ends lost 2 bases and 2 bases, in that order; junction bases with no gene match: 0. There are 15 residues in the CDR3. Per the germline V gene, CDR1 is MNHEY and CDR2 is SVGAGI. As for this clone: Its antigen is unidentified.

Assay used: immunoSEQ multiplex PCR; TCRdb lists only in-frame clones, some missing. The sample yields about 480,000 clones, 87% seen once. Study-level points and caveats: Non-spike TCR breadth was similar in vaccine and placebo recipients.

Treatment described: around 19 received Ad26.COV2.S at low or high dose, single or two shots; several received placebo; per-sample allocation not given. Specimen acquisition occurred on day 63 following the initial vaccine or placebo injection. The specimen was peripheral blood, collected in a trial of Ad26.COV2.S vaccine versus placebo. The source of this sequence is a person aged 18 to 65 who received the Ad26.COV2.S COVID-19 vaccine or a placebo. The V and J genes are TRBV6-5 and TRBJ1-3; 10 bases fit TRBD1. The DNA of the CDR3 is TGTGCCAGCAGTTACGGGACAGGGGCTGGAAACACCATATATTTT. Protein sequence: CASSYGTGAGNTIYF.